Below, 5 T cell receptor beta chains from the same sample are listed, as sequenced in a study of response to subunit inactivated influenza vaccine. TCRdb fed the RT-PCR reads into MiXCR, producing one record per CDR3 protein. In the table there are about 540,000 distinct CDR3 sequences, roughly 23% of which are singletons. These same records also appear under a second study, on T cells expressing NK-cell markers. That publication notes: The authors made TCR beta cDNA libraries by 5'RACE template switching. This switching added a universal primer site and UMIs.

Material: CD4+ T cells sorted from PBMCs, obtained less than 13 days after vaccination. The receptors shown here come from a man between 45 and 60 years old who received an inactivated influenza vaccine.

The chain combines TRBV5-1 with TRBJ2-3, with unresolved D. Germline V CDR1 and CDR2: SGHRS, YFSETQ. This CDR3 comprises 13 residues. Trimming pared 6 bases from V and 2 bases from J, leaving 10 bases between. The CDR3 here is CASKRRDTDTQYF. The DNA for the CDR3 is TGCGCCAGCAAGAGAAGGGACACAGATACGCAGTATTTT. Filled out from reference TRBV5-1 and TRBJ2-3, the complete variable domain reads KAGVTQTPRYLIKTRGQQVTLSCSPISGHRSVSWYQQTPGQGLQFLFEYFSETQRNKGNFPGRFSGRQFSNSRSEMNVSTLELGDSALYLCASKRRDTDTQYFGPGTRLTVL.

This clonotype came up a few times. The CDR3 loop reads CASSQDHYKTNEQFF. The CDR3 DNA follows: TGTGCCAGCAGCCAAGACCACTACAAGACCAATGAGCAGTTCTTC. The rearrangement uses TRBV4-2 and TRBJ2-1, with D hard to call. CDR3 length: 15 residues. Trimming took off 0 bases at V and 6 bases at J, with 12 bases between the two ends. Germline-derived CDR1 and CDR2 are LGHNA and YNFKEQ.

The chain links TRBV15 to TRBJ2-3, with TRBD2 matching 8 bases. Germline trimming cut 0 bases from V and 3 bases from J; bases unmatched to any gene: 5. Germline CDR1 LNHNV, CDR2 YYDKDF (reference sequence). The length of the CDR3 is 16 residues. CDR3 loop: CATSRDREGLTDTQYF. The DNA of the CDR3 is TGTGCCACCAGCAGAGATCGGGAGGGCCTTACAGATACGCAGTATTTT.

This clonotype was picked up a small number of times. V is TRBV11-2 and J is TRBJ2-1; 7 nucleotides align to TRBD1. V shed 5 bases and J 6 bases; nucleotides not matched to a gene: 10. The CDR3 is 15 amino acids. Germline V lookup: CDR1 SGHAT, CDR2 FQNNGV. The CDR3 region has the DNA TGTGCCAGCAGCAAGACAGGGTATATCTTCAATGAGCAGTTCTTC. It specifies CASSKTGYIFNEQFF.

Ten or more counts support this clonotype. The chain combines TRBV20-1 with TRBJ1-1, with a possible D match to TRBD1 (5 bases). The V gene's germline CDR1 is DFQATT and CDR2 SNEGSKA (reference sequence). CDR3 size: 15 residues. V was clipped by 6 bases and J by 1 base, with 18 bases between them. The CDR3 DNA sequence: TGCAGTGCCCTCGGGGGTGTGAGGAGGAACACTGAAGCTTTCTTT. It codes for CSALGGVRRNTEAFF.